This T cell receptor (beta chain) was captured in a study of shared clonotypes between healthy human individuals. This clone was counted only a few times. The CDR3 contains 12 residues. CDR1 GTSNPN and CDR2 SVGIG come from the germline V gene (reference sequence). V gave up 3 bases and J gave up 8 bases, with 13 bases separating them. Researchers partitioned CD4+ cells into CD45RA+ naive and CD45RA-negative memory subsets. Each sorted subset replicate got 200 ng genomic DNA, tens of thousands of genomes. Clones were read by immunoSEQ multiplex PCR, and TCRdb kept only the in-frame ones, dropping some. The top ten hold about 0.89% of the sample, which has around 1,000,000 clones, approximately 75% seen once.

Specimen: memory CD4+ T cells from PBMCs. Subset here: CD45RA-negative fraction. The clonotype comes from a young man in good health. Some clones in this sample may be carry-over from other donors' samples. The chain uses TRBV30 and TRBJ1-2, with D hard to call. CDR3 nucleotide sequence: TGTGCCTGGAGAACTCCTCCGCAGGGCTACACCTTC. Residues: CAWRTPPQGYTF.